This T cell receptor beta chain was recovered during a study of immune heterogeneity within non-small cell lung tumors. Study at large: The tumor set comprised a handful of squamous cell carcinomas and 10 non-squamous carcinomas (plus 1 not otherwise specified). Overall study results and limits: Dominant CDR3 beta clonotypes repeated across a patient's tumor loci, while different loci held unique high-frequency clones. Local T-cell clonality tracked local tumor mutational burden, showing a moderate yet significant relationship (R 0.3 to 0.35).

Germline CDR1 reads SEHNR; CDR2 reads FQNEAQ (reference sequence). The V end was cut by 3 bases, the J end by 0 bases, with 17 bases between. The CDR3 length is 17 residues. Multiplex PCR amplified TCR beta CDR3 with 32 V and 13 J primers. TCRdb redid the calling of the multiplex PCR reads with MiXCR, one entry per CDR3 protein. The sample contains roughly 14,000 distinct CDR3 sequences, 28% of which appear only once. For each sample, template was around 0.55 ug of bulk tumor genomic DNA. Several biopsies per primary tumor were taken during surgery, spaced as far apart as possible. Patients went through curative surgery, and their non-small cell lung cancer was untreated and newly diagnosed. Note on this clonotype: What it binds is unknown.

The rearrangement uses TRBV7-9 and TRBJ1-1; D not resolved. The receptor comes from a man aged 35-49 years with non-small cell lung cancer. The sequencing input was lung tumor tissue. CDR3 DNA: TGTGCCAGCAGCTTCCTCCTCGTGCAGGTGATGAACACTGAAGCTTTCTTT. It codes for CASSFLLVQVMNTEAFF.